This T cell receptor beta chain was profiled in a study of a mutant IDH1 vaccine in newly diagnosed glioma. Background on the study: Patients got radiotherapy, temozolomide, or both beforehand, and most got both.

Libraries were prepared by immunoSEQ multiplex PCR; TCRdb keeps only in-frame clonotypes and omits some of them. This sample has 20,000 to 25,000 clones, with around 93% found just once. This CDR3 spans 13 amino acids. In germline, CDR1 is SGHVS, CDR2 FQNEAQ. Trimming left V 4 bases short and J 1 base short, with 7 bases between. Time point indicated: baseline, week 1 (first vaccination visit). Treatment specified: pre-vaccination baseline after standard-of-care therapy. Those who donated had recent WHO grade 3 or 4 IDH1-mutant, ATRX-lost astrocytomas. The source material was PBMCs, sampled from a glioma patient treated with radiotherapy, temozolomide or both. The sequence was collected from a man between 40 and 49 years old with glioma. The V gene is TRBV7-8, the J gene TRBJ2-5; D unresolved. The CDR3 bases are TGTGCCAGCAGCTACACGGTCCAAGAGACCCAGTACTTC. This translates into CASSYTVQETQYF.